The 22 T cell receptor beta chains presented below share a single source sample, sequenced in a study of blood T cell repertoires in COVID-19. The method was immunoSEQ multiplex PCR; TCRdb's version includes in-frame clones alone and lacks a portion of them. The profile shows 95,000 to 150,000 clones, about 80% of them singletons. The sequencing sample was made of peripheral blood. The origin of the receptors is a human donor in a cohort sampled during active COVID-19.

In this sample, this clone turned up once. J is TRBJ1-3 and V is TRBV6-5, with TRBD1 matching over 7 bases. CDR1 MNHEY and CDR2 SVGAGI come from the germline V gene. V lost 6 bases to trimming and J lost 4 bases; unmatched junction nucleotides: 9. The CDR3 contains 15 residues. The CDR3 coding sequence is TGTGCCAGCAGCATACAGGGGTCGGGAGGAAACACCATATATTTT. Translated, it gives CASSIQGSGGNTIYF.

J is TRBJ2-1 and V is TRBV18; 15 positions agree with TRBD2. The V gene's germline CDR1 is KGHSH and CDR2 LQKENI. The V gene end was trimmed by 4 bases and the J gene end by 4 bases; junction bases not matched to a gene: 2. This CDR3 comprises 16 residues. CDR3 DNA sequence: TGTGCCAGCTCACAAGGGACTAGCGGGAGGTACAATGAGCAGTTCTTC. It specifies CASSQGTSGRYNEQFF.

V is TRBV27 and J is TRBJ2-5, with D maybe TRBD2 (6 bases). V was cut by 6 bases and J by 2 bases, with 13 bases left in between. Germline loops: CDR1 MNHEY, CDR2 SMNVEV (reference sequence). The CDR3 is 14 residues long. Here the CDR3 DNA reads TGTGCCAGCAGCCTTGGTGGGGGGCAAGAGACCCAGTACTTC. Translation gives CASSLGGGQETQYF.

V gene TRBV19 combines with J gene TRBJ1-3, with 8 nucleotides matching TRBD1. The CDR3 is made up of 16 amino acids. The germline V gene has CDR1 LNHDA and CDR2 SQIVND (reference sequence). V dropped 5 bases and J dropped 4; count of bases not matched to a gene: 10. The CDR3 loop is CASSQGTGVAGNTIYF. The CDR3 coding sequence is TGTGCCAGTAGTCAGGGGACAGGTGTCGCGGGAAACACCATATATTTT.

The V gene is TRBV7-6, the J gene TRBJ1-4; 9 bases line up with TRBD1. The germline gives CDR1 SGHVS, CDR2 FNYEAQ. The CDR3 length is 15 residues. The junction had 8 bases not matched to a gene; V was cut back by 5 bases and J by 7 bases. The CDR3 bases are TGTGCCAGCAGCGCTACAGGGGGCAGAAGTGAAAAACTGTTTTTT. Translation: CASSATGGRSEKLFF.

CDR3 in amino acids: CASIRDRGLETQYF. CDR3 bases: TGTGCCAGCATCCGTGATCGGGGGTTGGAGACCCAGTACTTC. The chain joins TRBV6-5 to TRBJ2-5; a weak D match, TRBD2 (6 bases). The V and J ends lost 7 bases and 5 bases respectively, with 17 bases between them. Germline V gene lookup returns CDR1 MNHEY and CDR2 SVGAGI. This CDR3 contains 14 residues.

The J gene is TRBJ2-4, the V gene TRBV4-3, with TRBD2 matching over 8 bases. Germline CDR1 is LGHNA and CDR2 is YSLEER. This CDR3 contains 17 residues. J was trimmed by 5 bases and V by 1 base; bases with no gene match: 10. CDR3 sequence reads: CASSQGASGLWENIQYF. In DNA form, the CDR3 reads TGCGCCAGCAGCCAAGGGGCTAGCGGGCTTTGGGAAAACATTCAGTACTTC.

V gene TRBV27 combines with J gene TRBJ2-7; D possibly corresponds to TRBD2 (5 bases). The CDR3 is made up of 14 amino acids. Germline V lookup: CDR1 MNHEY, CDR2 SMNVEV (reference sequence). V lost 6 bases and J 7 bases, leaving 19 bases between the germline ends. CDR3 residues: CASRGARGSWEQYF. DNA for the CDR3: TGTGCCAGCAGAGGAGCCCGGGGTAGTTGGGAGCAGTACTTC.

J is TRBJ2-5 and V is TRBV5-6; possibly TRBD2 for D (6 bases). CDR3 length: 14 residues. V shed 2 bases and J shed 1 base, with 9 bases lying between them. Germline V gene sequence: CDR1 SGHDT, CDR2 YYEEEE. The CDR3 region is CASSFLTSQETQYF. The CDR3, as DNA: TGTGCCAGCAGCTTCCTGACTAGCCAAGAGACCCAGTACTTC.

J is TRBJ1-4 and V is TRBV19; 8 bases map to TRBD1. The V segment lost 6 bases and the J segment 0 bases; nucleotides outside the gene matches: 6. Germline V CDR1 and CDR2: LNHDA, SQIVND (reference sequence). This CDR3 contains 16 residues. In DNA, the CDR3 is TGTGCCAGTAGCTCCAGGGGGCTTGCAACTAATGAAAAACTGTTTTTT. This sequence encodes CASSSRGLATNEKLFF.

In its sample, this clone was seen once. J is TRBJ1-1 and V is TRBV28; possible D gene TRBD1, 6 bases. The CDR3 extends over 14 amino acids. Germline assignment: CDR1 MDHEN and CDR2 SYDVKM. V was pared by 5 bases and J by 5 bases, with 15 bases between. CDR3 nucleotide sequence: TGTGCCAGCAGTCACAACGGGGGGCTTACTGAAGCTTTCTTT. Translating gives CASSHNGGLTEAFF.

V gene TRBV7-9 combines with J gene TRBJ1-6, with D uncertain. Trimming stripped 4 bases from V and 5 bases from J, with 21 bases between. The CDR3 spans 18 residues. In germline, CDR1 is SEHNR, CDR2 FQNEAQ (reference sequence). The CDR3 nucleotides are TGTGCCAGCAGCTCCGACCGACCTATGGGCAGCCATAATTCACCCCTCCACTTT. Its protein is CASSSDRPMGSHNSPLHF.

The chain joins TRBV28 to TRBJ1-6; 10 bases are shared with TRBD1. Germline V gene lookup returns CDR1 MDHEN and CDR2 SYDVKM. The J segment lost 9 bases and the V segment lost 6 bases, leaving 5 bases of the junction unmatched. This CDR3 region has 14 residues. CDR3 amino acids: CASRGGQGISPLHF. In nucleotides, the CDR3 is TGTGCCAGCAGGGGGGGACAGGGGATTTCACCCCTCCACTTT.

The chain employs TRBV27 and TRBJ2-1, with 12 bases aligning to TRBD2. There are 18 residues in the CDR3. V was clipped by 0 bases and J by 4 bases; unmatched bases: 7. Germline CDR1 and CDR2: MNHEY and SMNVEV (reference sequence). In nucleotides, the CDR3 is TGTGCCAGCAGTTTATCAAGGACTAGCGGGAAGCTGTACAATGAGCAGTTCTTC. It yields the protein CASSLSRTSGKLYNEQFF.

The chain employs TRBV5-6 and TRBJ1-4; D call uncertain. Deletions cut 2 bases from V and 8 bases from J, with 10 bases between. The CDR3 contains 13 residues. CDR1 and CDR2 from the germline V gene are SGHDT and YYEEEE. Here the CDR3 reads CASSLYAGEKLFF. CDR3 nucleotide sequence: TGTGCCAGCAGCTTATATGCGGGCGAAAAACTGTTTTTT.

The J gene is TRBJ2-1, the V gene TRBV3-1 (or the pseudogene TRBV3-2); 14 positions agree with TRBD2. The CDR3 extends over 17 amino acids. Trimming took 1 base from V and 3 from J; bases not matched to a gene: 2. Looked up from germline, CDR1 is LGHDT and CDR2 is YNNKEL (reference sequence). CDR3 in amino acids: CASSQGGLAGGYNEQFF. The CDR3, as DNA: TGTGCCAGCAGCCAAGGCGGACTAGCGGGGGGCTACAATGAGCAGTTCTTC.

The rearrangement joins TRBV10-3 to TRBJ1-2, with 8 bases fitting TRBD1. This CDR3 has 14 amino acids. From germline, CDR1 is ENHRY and CDR2 SYGVKD. V shed 1 base, J shed 3 bases, and the junction held 1 base outside the gene matches. CDR3 sequence reads: CAISELDRDYGYTF. In nucleotides, the CDR3 is TGTGCCATCAGTGAGTTGGACAGGGACTATGGCTACACCTTC.

The chain combines TRBV9 with TRBJ1-5, with 11 bases identical to TRBD1. Germline assignment: CDR1 SGDLS and CDR2 YYNGEE. The CDR3 length is 15 residues. V shed 4 bases, J shed 4 bases, and the junction held 4 bases outside the gene matches. The CDR3 bases are TGTGCCAGCAGCCCGGGACAGGGGGTTAATCAGCCCCAGCATTTT. Its protein product is CASSPGQGVNQPQHF.

The V call is TRBV18, the J call TRBJ1-5; D gene uncertain. Germline assignment: CDR1 KGHSH and CDR2 LQKENI. The V end lost 3 bases, the J end lost 5 bases, and 14 bases lay between the germline ends. The CDR3 consists of 15 residues. The CDR3 protein is CASSPNSGRDQPQHF. CDR3 nucleotide sequence: TGTGCCAGCTCACCGAACAGCGGCCGCGATCAGCCCCAGCATTTT.

This chain connects TRBV19 to TRBJ2-7; possibly TRBD1 for D (5 bases). V lost 5 bases and J 4 bases, leaving 12 bases between the germline ends. This CDR3 region has 13 residues. Germline values: CDR1 LNHDA, CDR2 SQIVND (reference sequence). The DNA for the CDR3 is TGTGCCAGTAGTCAACAGGCCGAATACGAGCAGTACTTC. Translated: CASSQQAEYEQYF.

This chain uses TRBV5-1 with TRBJ2-1, with D tentatively TRBD1 (6 bases). Germline values: CDR1 SGHRS, CDR2 YFSETQ. The CDR3 contains 12 residues. Trimming cost V 4 bases and J 9 bases, with 11 bases left between them. CDR3 in amino acids: CASSLGQTEQFF. The CDR3 DNA follows: TGCGCCAGCAGCCTAGGACAGACTGAGCAGTTCTTC.

This clone has only one observation. This chain links TRBV10-3 with TRBJ2-7; D is ambiguous. The ends were cut back, 2 bases at V and 5 bases at J, with 7 bases in the middle. Germline V CDR1 and CDR2: ENHRY, SYGVKD. The CDR3 loop spans 12 amino acids. The CDR3 loop is CAISEIRDEQYF. The CDR3 region has the DNA TGTGCCATCAGTGAGATCCGGGACGAGCAGTACTTC.